Listed below are T cell receptor beta chains from one sample, sequenced in a study of blood T cell repertoires in COVID-19. The table came from immunoSEQ multiplex PCR; TCRdb's copy has only in-frame clones and leaves some out. The sample includes 55,000 to 70,000 clones, about 80% of them seen just once. Sequenced: peripheral blood. The receptors were gathered from a human donor in a cohort sampled during active COVID-19. Each CDR3 is given without its conserved first and last residue. A D gene is named only where the DNA matches it firmly.

v_gene,d_gene,j_gene,len,CDR3aa
TRBV5-1,TRBD2,TRBJ2-5,15,ASSLGSGGGTWETQY
TRBV27,TRBD1,TRBJ1-5,14,ASSLDGQGAGQPQH
TRBV6-4,TRBD2,TRBJ2-1,12,ASASGRSYNEQF
TRBV11-2,TRBD1,TRBJ1-6,15,ASSLDRGQGDGSPLH
TRBV7-2,TRBD2,TRBJ2-5,13,ASRPAGGLQETQY
TRBV4-3,-,TRBJ1-2,18,ASSQDIGGRTAVHSYGYT
TRBV16,TRBD1,TRBJ1-6,12,ASSPRTGYSPLH
TRBV11-3,TRBD2,TRBJ2-5,13,ASSFGLAGQETQY
TRBV5-1,TRBD2,TRBJ2-2,14,ASSLSSGRGTGELF
TRBV24-1,-,TRBJ1-5,12,ATSDGESNQPQH
TRBV30,TRBD1,TRBJ2-1,11,AWSVETGEEQF
TRBV5-6,-,TRBJ2-7,13,ASSLGPEISYEQY
TRBV5-1,TRBD1,TRBJ2-2,14,ASGTGTGLSTGELF
TRBV28,-,TRBJ2-7,11,ASRRDTSYEQY
TRBV5-5,-,TRBJ2-7,10,ASSTDSYEQY
TRBV19,TRBD1,TRBJ1-6,13,ASSISGTENSPLH
TRBV7-2,TRBD1,TRBJ2-5,11,ASSNRGGETQY
TRBV5-1,-,TRBJ2-7,12,ASSLDGSSYEQY
TRBV12-3/TRBV12-4,-,TRBJ1-5,11,ASSSYSNQPQH
TRBV24-1,-,TRBJ2-2,11,ATSDFLASELF
TRBV11-2,-,TRBJ2-5,10,ASSPDSETQY
TRBV11-2,-,TRBJ1-6,10,ASSPTDKPLH